Each of the 19 T cell receptor beta chains below was sequenced from the same sample in a study of T-cell memory formation after mild COVID-19. MiXCR was run by TCRdb on the 5' RACE reads, yielding one entry per CDR3 protein. The data show approximately 150,000 distinct CDR3 sequences, roughly 15% seen once. The sequenced sample was PBMCs or a T cell subset sorted from them (not recorded which). These receptors all come from an adult woman who had mild COVID-19 (a few samples of this study predate the infection). Cell type and time point are not known.

Only a few counts were recorded for this clonotype. This chain joins TRBV11-2 and TRBJ2-1, with a tentative D call TRBD1 (6 bases). The CDR3 contains 15 residues. Trimming stripped 3 bases from V and 1 base from J, with 10 bases between. Germline V gene lookup returns CDR1 SGHAT and CDR2 FQNNGV. The CDR3 nucleotides are TGTGCCAGCAGCTTGAACAGGGAGTCCTACAATGAGCAGTTCTTC. It is translated as CASSLNRESYNEQFF.

The chain couples TRBV5-4 to TRBJ2-1; 16 bases map to TRBD2. This CDR3 is 16 amino acids long. Germline V CDR1 and CDR2: SGHNT, YYREEE (reference sequence). After removal of 4 bases from V and 10 bases from J, the junction contained 8 bases not matched to a gene. The CDR3 protein is CASSGGTSGRAEEQFF. The DNA for the CDR3 is TGTGCCAGCAGCGGTGGGACTAGCGGGAGGGCGGAGGAGCAGTTCTTC.

This chain connects TRBV4-1 to TRBJ2-7; D not resolved. Trimming removed 1 base at V and 2 bases at J, with 9 bases between. CDR3 length: 14 amino acids. Germline loops: CDR1 MGHRA, CDR2 YSYEKL. This CDR3 is CASSQVPVTYEQYF. The DNA for the CDR3 is TGCGCCAGCAGCCAAGTACCCGTCACCTACGAGCAGTACTTC.

The DNA for the CDR3 is TGCAGTGCTAGAGAGGGATCCAGCTCCTACAATGAGCAGTTCTTC. The encoded protein is CSAREGSSSYNEQFF. The chain recombines TRBV20-1 with TRBJ2-1; D gene ambiguous. With 0 bases removed from V and 0 bases from J, the gap between germline ends came to 9 bases. Germline lookup yields CDR1 DFQATT and CDR2 SNEGSKA (reference sequence). This CDR3 region has 15 residues.

The rearrangement links TRBV3-1 to TRBJ2-7, with D tentatively TRBD2 (7 bases). The CDR3 loop spans 18 amino acids. Trimming shortened V by 0 bases and J by 0 bases, and 18 bases separated the two germline ends. Germline V gene sequence: CDR1 LGHDT, CDR2 YNNKEL (reference sequence). As DNA, the CDR3 is TGTGCCAGCAGCCAAGATTTGGGGGGGGGCAGGAGCTCCTACGAGCAGTACTTC. It specifies CASSQDLGGGRSSYEQYF.

A few counts support this clonotype. The J gene is TRBJ2-7, the V gene TRBV27, with 7 bases fitting TRBD2. This CDR3 spans 14 amino acids. Looked up from germline, CDR1 is MNHEY and CDR2 is SMNVEV (reference sequence). J was trimmed by 7 bases and V by 6 bases; bases with no gene match: 12. CDR3 sequence (DNA): TGTGCCAGCAGCTTAGTGGGGACTACGAAGGAGCAGTACTTC. It codes for CASSLVGTTKEQYF.

This clonotype showed up just a few times. The chain joins TRBV20-1 to TRBJ2-1, with 9 bases matching TRBD2. Germline V gene data show CDR1 as DFQATT and CDR2 as SNEGSKA (reference sequence). The CDR3 runs to 16 residues. Losses at the gene ends were 0 bases for V and 2 bases for J; bases not matched to a gene: 5. Here the CDR3 reads CSARDFASGTYNEQFF. The CDR3 DNA sequence: TGCAGTGCTAGAGATTTCGCTAGCGGGACCTACAATGAGCAGTTCTTC.

CDR3 nucleotide sequence: TGCAGTGCTAGAGATCTCCGACAGGGGATGAACACTGAAGCTTTCTTT. Protein product: CSARDLRQGMNTEAFF. The rearrangement uses TRBV20-1 and TRBJ1-1, with TRBD1 matching 8 bases. V lost 0 bases, J lost 0 bases, and 6 bases stayed unmatched. The CDR3 totals 16 residues. Looked up from germline, CDR1 is DFQATT and CDR2 is SNEGSKA (reference sequence).

The chain uses TRBV9 and TRBJ2-1, with D tentatively TRBD1 (6 bases). Deletions cut 0 bases from V and 5 bases from J, with 18 bases between. The germline gives CDR1 SGDLS, CDR2 YYNGEE. CDR3 length: 17 residues. The CDR3 DNA follows: TGTGCCAGCAGCGTAGAAGGGACACCCATTCCCCACAATGAGCAGTTCTTC. It codes for CASSVEGTPIPHNEQFF.

This clonotype has a count of ten or more. The genes are TRBV5-1 and TRBJ2-5; D gene uncertain. This CDR3 is 12 amino acids long. V was clipped by 0 bases and J by 0 bases, with 0 bases between them. CDR1 SGHRS and CDR2 YFSETQ come from the germline V gene. This CDR3 is CASSLDQETQYF. In nucleotides, the CDR3 is TGCGCCAGCAGCTTGGACCAAGAGACCCAGTACTTC.

V and J are TRBV11-2 and TRBJ2-5; D might be TRBD1 (5 bases). Per the germline V gene, CDR1 is SGHAT and CDR2 is FQNNGV. V gave up 3 bases and J gave up 1 base, with 9 bases separating them. The length of the CDR3 is 14 residues. The DNA for the CDR3 is TGTGCCAGCAGCTTTGACAGAGGCCAAGAGACCCAGTACTTC. It is translated as CASSFDRGQETQYF. The whole variable domain, filled in from reference TRBV11-2 and TRBJ2-5, reads EAGVAQSPRYKIIEKRQSVAFWCNPISGHATLYWYQQILGQGPKLLIQFQNNGVVDDSQLPKDRFSAERLKGVDSTLKIQPAKLEDSAVYLCASSFDRGQETQYFGPGTRLLVL.

The CDR3 nucleotides read TGTGCCAGCAGCTCGGGCCGGTTACTAACCAACGAGCAGTACTTC. Translating it yields CASSSGRLLTNEQYF. The V call is TRBV5-6, the J call TRBJ2-7; D remains unclear. CDR3 length: 15 amino acids. V was trimmed by 3 bases and J by 5 bases, leaving 18 bases between them. Germline V gene lookup returns CDR1 SGHDT and CDR2 YYEEEE.

This clonotype showed up just a few times. This chain joins TRBV20-1 and TRBJ2-3; no firm D call. The CDR3 contains 12 residues. Germline V lookup: CDR1 DFQATT, CDR2 SNEGSKA (reference sequence). V gave up 1 base and J gave up 4 bases, with 6 bases separating them. The CDR3 DNA reads TGCAGTGCTAGAGGAAACGCAGATACGCAGTATTTT. Translation gives CSARGNADTQYF.

This clonotype was detected a few times. The rearrangement links TRBV9 to TRBJ2-7, with 7 nucleotides matching TRBD1. CDR1 is SGDLS and CDR2 is YYNGEE in the germline V gene. The CDR3 is 14 amino acids. V shed 4 bases and J 3 bases; nucleotides not matched to a gene: 7. The CDR3 protein is CASSKSTGDYEQYF. In nucleotides, the CDR3 is TGTGCCAGCAGCAAATCTACAGGGGACTACGAGCAGTACTTC.

The gene calls are TRBV24-1 and TRBJ2-1; 7 bases agree with TRBD1. After removal of 9 bases from V and 5 bases from J, the junction contained 6 bases not matched to a gene. Germline-derived CDR1 and CDR2 are KGHDR and SFDVKD. This CDR3 spans 13 amino acids. The CDR3 region has the DNA TGTGCCACCCAGAGGGACAGAAACAATGAGCAGTTCTTC. It encodes CATQRDRNNEQFF.

This clonotype has a count of ten or more. V is TRBV7-9 and J is TRBJ2-5; D call uncertain. The CDR3 has 11 amino acids. V was shortened by 5 bases and J by 4 bases, with 5 bases between the two germline ends. Germline CDR1 and CDR2: SEHNR and FQNEAQ (reference sequence). The CDR3 loop reads CASSTGETQYF. The CDR3 nucleotides read TGTGCCAGCAGCACGGGAGAGACCCAGTACTTC. Filled out from reference TRBV7-9 and TRBJ2-5, the complete variable domain reads DTGVSQNPRHKITKRGQNVTFRCDPISEHNRLYWYRQTLGQGPEFLTYFQNEAQLEKSRLLSDRFSAERPKGSFSTLEIQRTEQGDSAMYLCASSTGETQYFGPGTRLLVL.

The genes are TRBV4-1 and TRBJ2-3, with 12 positions matching TRBD2. Germline values: CDR1 MGHRA, CDR2 YSYEKL. The CDR3 extends over 17 amino acids. J was trimmed by 6 bases and V by 2 bases; bases with no gene match: 9. The CDR3 bases are TGCGCCAGCAGCCAAACAACTAGCGGGGGGACGGTGGATACGCAGTATTTT. Translation: CASSQTTSGGTVDTQYF.

This clonotype has only a few counts. The chain is built from TRBV4-1 and TRBJ2-3; TRBD2 matches at 7 bases. V gave up 1 base and J gave up 5 bases; unmatched junction bases: 6. The germline V gene has CDR1 MGHRA and CDR2 YSYEKL. The CDR3 is 15 residues long. CDR3 coding DNA: TGCGCCAGCAGCCAAGTTGGATCGGGGGGAGATACGCAGTATTTT. It yields the protein CASSQVGSGGDTQYF.

V and J are TRBV11-3 and TRBJ1-5; D ambiguous. The V gene lost 1 base and the J gene lost 0 bases, with 10 bases spanning the gap. The CDR3 covers 16 residues. Germline V gene data show CDR1 as SGHNT and CDR2 as YENEEA. This CDR3 reads CASSLVGSYSNQPQHF. The CDR3 DNA reads TGTGCCAGCAGCTTAGTAGGAAGTTATAGCAATCAGCCCCAGCATTTT.